Listed below are T cell receptor beta chains from one sample, sequenced in a study of T cell repertoires in cytomegalovirus infection. The antigens for these receptors are not known. TCRdb re-analysed the reads in MiXCR, keeping a single row per CDR3 protein. The repertoire holds 450,000 to 550,000 distinct CDR3 sequences, with about 39% as singletons. The starting material was cultured PBMCs, obtained from culture after CMV antigen stimulation. Receptors were obtained from a human donor in good health (CMV status not recorded). Some clones in this sample may be carry-over from other donors' samples. Each CDR3 is given with its conserved first and last residue. D genes are given only for firm matches. Clone size is stated in some rows and not others, as once, few, many or a class when expanded.

TRBV7-2	TRBD1	TRBJ2-7	few	14	TGTGCCAGCAGCTTTCTAGGACAGGCCTACGAGCAGTACTTC	CASSFLGQAYEQYF
TRBV7-6	.	TRBJ1-2	few	14	TGTGCCAGCAGCCGAATCGGCACCTCTGGTGGCTACACCTTC	CASSRIGTSGGYTF
TRBV10-3	.	TRBJ2-5	.	15	TGTGCCATCAGTGAGAGGCGGGGATCGGTGGAGACCCAGTACTTC	CAISERRGSVETQYF
TRBV5-4	.	TRBJ2-3	.	14	TGTGCCAGCAGCTTGGTTCCAGGGGAAGATACGCAGTATTTT	CASSLVPGEDTQYF
TRBV7-2	TRBD2	TRBJ2-1	few	13	TGTGCCAGTTTACTAGCGGTTTACAATGAGCAGTTCTTC	CASLLAVYNEQFF
TRBV4-1	.	TRBJ2-1	.	18	TGCGCCAGCAGCCAAGATCAGGGTGCCTCCAGCTCCTACAATGAGCAGTTCTTC	CASSQDQGASSSYNEQFF
TRBV7-9	.	TRBJ2-5	few	13	TGTGCCAGCAGCTTAGAGACGGCGGAGACCCAGTACTTC	CASSLETAETQYF
TRBV4-1	.	TRBJ1-1	.	17	TGTGCCAGCAGCCGACGGGGGCCGACGGAACAGAACACTGAAGCTTTCTTT	CASSRRGPTEQNTEAFF
TRBV7-2	.	TRBJ1-1	.	13	TGTGCCAGCAGCCCAGGGTTGGGCACTGAAGCTTTCTTT	CASSPGLGTEAFF
TRBV27	TRBD2	TRBJ2-7	.	12	TGTGCCAGCATGACCCCGGGGGGCGAGCAGTACTTC	CASMTPGGEQYF
TRBV10-3	TRBD2	TRBJ2-1	.	17	TGTGCCATCAGTGAAAAGTACAGCGGGGGGGCCGACAATGAGCAGTTCTTC	CAISEKYSGGADNEQFF
TRBV3-1	TRBD1	TRBJ1-1	.	15	TGTGCCAGCAGCCCCGGATTTACAGGGGACACTGAAGCTTTCTTT	CASSPGFTGDTEAFF
TRBV6-5	.	TRBJ1-2	.	13	TGTGCCAGCGCGATAAACAGGGTGAATGGCTACACCTTC	CASAINRVNGYTF
TRBV7-9	TRBD1	TRBJ2-1	.	14	TGTGCCAGCAGACGGACAGGGATCTACAATGAGCAGTTCTTC	CASRRTGIYNEQFF
TRBV4-3	.	TRBJ2-7	few	15	TGCGCCAGCAGCCAAGATACCGGGGGTGGGTACGAGCAGTACTTC	CASSQDTGGGYEQYF
TRBV19	.	TRBJ1-5	.	18	TGTGCCAGTAGTATTCTGCGACACCCAATTACGGCGAATCAGCCCCAGCATTTT	CASSILRHPITANQPQHF
TRBV12-5	.	TRBJ2-2	.	15	TGTGCTAGTGGTTTAGAGCTACAGAACACCGGGGAGCTGTTTTTT	CASGLELQNTGELFF
TRBV7-9	.	TRBJ1-1	few	14	TGTGCCAGCAGCCCAACGGCGGGAGGCACTGAAGCTTTCTTT	CASSPTAGGTEAFF
TRBV9	.	TRBJ2-2	.	15	TGTGCCAGCAGCCTCCGATCTCAGAACACCGGGGAGCTGTTTTTT	CASSLRSQNTGELFF
TRBV20-1	TRBD2	TRBJ2-5	.	15	TGCAGTGCTGTGAGGACTAGCGGTATGAAAGAGACCCAGTACTTC	CSAVRTSGMKETQYF
TRBV7-9	TRBD1	TRBJ1-5	.	21	TGTGCCAGCAGCTTAGGACCCGGTCGGGACAGGTTCGTCTCTAGCAATCAGCCCCAGCATTTT	CASSLGPGRDRFVSSNQPQHF
TRBV5-4	.	TRBJ1-1	once	14	TGTGCCAGCAGCTTGCGGTACTCCGACGCTGAAGCTTTCTTT	CASSLRYSDAEAFF
TRBV29-1	.	TRBJ2-5	.	11	TGCAGCGTGCAGGGGAGTGAGACCCAGTACTTC	CSVQGSETQYF
TRBV6-2/TRBV6-3	.	TRBJ2-1	.	12	TGTGCCAGCAGTCGGGACGACTCGGAGCAGTTCTTC	CASSRDDSEQFF
TRBV20-1	TRBD1	TRBJ2-5	.	14	TGCAGTGCAGGACAGGGGGCCCCGGGGACGATCCAGTACTTC	CSAGQGAPGTIQYF
TRBV20-1	.	TRBJ1-2	.	13	TGCAGTGCCTACACGGGACTCAAATATGGCTACACCTTC	CSAYTGLKYGYTF
TRBV18	TRBD2	TRBJ2-1	few	13	TGTGCCGGAACTAGCGGAAACTACAATGAGCAGTTCTTC	CAGTSGNYNEQFF
TRBV27	.	TRBJ2-2	few	14	TGTGCCAGCAGTCACACATGGGACACCGGGGAGCTGTTTTTT	CASSHTWDTGELFF
TRBV27	.	TRBJ2-1	.	14	TGTGCCAGCAGTCCCCGGGGAGTCGTCAATGAGCAGTTCTTC	CASSPRGVVNEQFF
TRBV24-1	TRBD1	TRBJ2-3	once	15	TGTGCCACCAGGGCTGGGACAGGGGGCGCAGATACGCAGTATTTT	CATRAGTGGADTQYF
TRBV6-2/TRBV6-3	.	TRBJ1-5	.	14	TGTGCCAGCGTACAGGGAGTTGGCAATCAGCCCCAGCATTTT	CASVQGVGNQPQHF
TRBV11-1	.	TRBJ2-7	.	17	TGTGCCAGCAGCCACAGACCACCTCAAGGAGGGGACTACGAGCAGTACTTC	CASSHRPPQGGDYEQYF
TRBV20-1	.	TRBJ2-7	.	11	TGCAGTGCTTCGCCCCGGACTCTGGGGAGATTC	CSASPRTLGRF
TRBV7-9	.	TRBJ2-1	few	16	TGTGCCAGCAGCCAGACTCCTACGAGCTCCTACAATGAGCAGTTCTTC	CASSQTPTSSYNEQFF
TRBV7-2	TRBD1	TRBJ1-4	few	14	TGTGCCAGCAGCAGTGGGACAGGGTACGAAAAACTGTTTTTT	CASSSGTGYEKLFF
TRBV7-8	.	TRBJ2-7	.	14	TGTGCCAGCAGCTCCTTTAGCGGAGGCTACGAGCAGTACTTC	CASSSFSGGYEQYF
TRBV12-3/TRBV12-4	.	TRBJ2-3	.	14	TGTGCCAGCAGCTCAACGACCGGGGACGAGACGCAGTATTTT	CASSSTTGDETQYF
TRBV7-9	.	TRBJ1-4	.	19	TGTGCCAGCAGCTTATCGGGCGGGAAGGGATCGGCAATTAATGAAAAACTGTTTTTT	CASSLSGGKGSAINEKLFF
TRBV12-3/TRBV12-4	.	TRBJ1-2	few	13	TGTGCCAGCAGTGGTACAGGGAGGTATGGCTACACCTTC	CASSGTGRYGYTF
TRBV7-2	.	TRBJ2-5	.	17	TGTGCCAGCAGCTTAAACGGTGGACAGCAGCCCCAAGAGACCCAGTACTTC	CASSLNGGQQPQETQYF
TRBV20-1	TRBD1	TRBJ2-7	.	13	TGCAGTGCTATTTACAGGGGGTACTACGAGCAGTACTTC	CSAIYRGYYEQYF
TRBV29-1	.	TRBJ2-2	few	13	TGCAGCGTATGGACAGCGAACACCGGGGAGCTGTTTTTT	CSVWTANTGELFF
TRBV7-2	.	TRBJ2-5	few	13	TGTGCCAGCAGCTTATTAATTCTGCAGACCCAGTACTTC	CASSLLILQTQYF
TRBV7-2	.	TRBJ2-5	.	14	TGTGCCAGCACCGTAGGGGGGGTAGTGGGGACCCAGTACTTC	CASTVGGVVGTQYF
TRBV7-2	.	TRBJ2-1	.	13	TGTGCCAGCAGCTCCCCGCCGAGAAATGAGCAGTTCTTC	CASSSPPRNEQFF
TRBV19	.	TRBJ1-6	.	15	TGTGCCAGTACGGACAGAACTTCTTATAATTCACCCCTCCACTTT	CASTDRTSYNSPLHF
TRBV7-8	.	TRBJ1-5	few	15	TGTGCCAGCACCCCCCTCGGGACATGGGATCAGCCCCAGCATTTT	CASTPLGTWDQPQHF
TRBV28	.	TRBJ2-7	once	13	TGTGCCAGCAGTTTCCAGACTGCGGGGGAGCAGTACTTC	CASSFQTAGEQYF
TRBV6-1	.	TRBJ1-5	few	14	TGTGCCAGCAGCGATATGACAGGAGCTCAGCCCCAGCATTTT	CASSDMTGAQPQHF
TRBV7-2	.	TRBJ2-3	many	13	TGTGCCAGCAGTCCTGCTGGCACAGATACGCAGTATTTT	CASSPAGTDTQYF
TRBV6-5	.	TRBJ2-2	.	13	TGTGCCAGCCGGAGAGGGGAGATCGGGGAGCTGTTTTTT	CASRRGEIGELFF